Listed below are T cell receptor beta chains from one sample, sequenced in a study of blood T cell repertoires in COVID-19. Some clones are missing from TCRdb's copy, which holds only in-frame ones; the method was immunoSEQ multiplex PCR. The sample consists of 55,000 to 60,000 clones, about 80% of them appearing once. Sequences were obtained from peripheral blood. These receptors all come from a man aged 50 to 60 with active or convalescent COVID-19. The CDR3 runs from the conserved cysteine through the conserved F or W. The D gene is left open where the match is weak. Clone size, where shown, is once, few, many, or a class for clones that have expanded.

length	V	size	D	J	DNA	CDR3
16	TRBV7-2	.	TRBD2	TRBJ2-7	TGTGCCAGCAGCGTTAGCGGGAGTAGCCTCAGTTACGAGCAGTACTTC	CASSVSGSSLSYEQYF
13	TRBV7-2	few	.	TRBJ1-5	TGTGCCAGCAGCAAGCTAAGCCCACAGCCCCAGCATTTT	CASSKLSPQPQHF
14	TRBV27	.	.	TRBJ1-1	TGTGCCAGCAGTTTATGGGACACCCGCACTGAAGCTTTCTTT	CASSLWDTRTEAFF
15	TRBV7-2	.	.	TRBJ1-5	TGTGCCAGCAGCGCGTGGACAGTAAGCAATCAGCCCCAGCATTTT	CASSAWTVSNQPQHF
14	TRBV30	.	.	TRBJ1-2	TGTGCCTGGCAGCCAGCTACAGGGCTCTATGGCTACACCTTC	CAWQPATGLYGYTF
13	TRBV2	.	TRBD1	TRBJ2-4	TGTGCCAGTAGTCGGGACAGGGAAAACATTCAGTACTTC	CASSRDRENIQYF
13	TRBV27	.	.	TRBJ1-6	TGTGCCAGCCGAGTCACAGGGAATTCACCCCTCCACTTT	CASRVTGNSPLHF
13	TRBV18	.	.	TRBJ1-5	TGTGCCAGCTCACCAGCTACCAATCAGCCCCAGCATTTT	CASSPATNQPQHF
13	TRBV25-1	.	TRBD2	TRBJ2-1	TGTGCCAGCGCCCCGGCGGGACTAAATGAGCAGTTCTTC	CASAPAGLNEQFF
14	TRBV19	.	TRBD1	TRBJ1-6	TGTGCCAGTAGGCCCCAGGGGGCTGGCTCACCCCTCCACTTT	CASRPQGAGSPLHF
15	TRBV7-2	.	.	TRBJ2-3	TGTGCCAGCAGCTTAGGACAGCACCCCACAGATACGCAGTATTTT	CASSLGQHPTDTQYF
14	TRBV5-1	.	.	TRBJ1-1	TGCGCCAGCAGCTTGGGCGCCGAGAACACTGAAGCTTTCTTT	CASSLGAENTEAFF
15	TRBV9	.	TRBD2	TRBJ2-7	TGTGCCAGCAGCCCTAGCGGGAGGGCCCTCCGCGAGCAGTACTTC	CASSPSGRALREQYF
13	TRBV21-1	.	.	TRBJ1-1	TGTGCCAGCACCCAAACCGGAGACACTGAAGCTTTCTTT	CASTQTGDTEAFF
14	TRBV5-4	.	TRBD1	TRBJ2-7	TGTGCCAGCAGCTTGGGGGGACAGGTCTACGAGCAGTACTTC	CASSLGGQVYEQYF
14	TRBV27	.	TRBD2	TRBJ2-5	TGTGCCAGCCGACCGGGAGGGTACCAAGAGACCCAGTACTTC	CASRPGGYQETQYF
14	TRBV11-3	.	.	TRBJ2-1	TGTGCCAGCAGCTTAGGGGCATCAATCAATGAGCAGTTCTTC	CASSLGASINEQFF
16	TRBV28	once	TRBD1	TRBJ1-2	TGTGCCAGCAGAGATCCGAGACAGGGGGTCGGCGATGGCTACACCTTC	CASRDPRQGVGDGYTF
14	TRBV9	few	TRBD2	TRBJ2-1	TGTGCCAGCAGGGAGACTAGCGGGAGCAATGAGCAGTTCTTC	CASRETSGSNEQFF
12	TRBV29-1	.	.	TRBJ2-2	TGCAGCGTTGTGGCCAGGTCCGGGGAGCTGTTTTTT	CSVVARSGELFF
15	TRBV9	few	TRBD2	TRBJ2-1	TGTGCCAGCAGCGTAGTGGACGTAGCGGGTAATGAGCAGTTCTTC	CASSVVDVAGNEQFF
13	TRBV6-5	.	.	TRBJ2-1	TGTGCCAGCTCCGCCGGGAGTCTCATTGAGCAGTTCTTC	CASSAGSLIEQFF
15	TRBV10-1	.	.	TRBJ1-1	TGCGCCAGCAGCAGCGGGGGGGAGGAGAACACTGAAGCTTTCTTT	CASSSGGEENTEAFF